This T cell receptor beta chain comes out of a study of blood T cell repertoires in COVID-19. Trimming removed 7 bases from V and 6 bases from J, with 6 bases in between. CDR3 size: 11 residues. Germline CDR1 is SNHLY and CDR2 is FYNNEI. This table comes from immunoSEQ multiplex PCR, and its TCRdb copy is limited to in-frame clones, with some not included. The data hold approximately 440,000 clones, with 75% to 90% observed a single time. The source of this sequence is a woman aged 18-29 years who had recovered from COVID-19. V and J are TRBV2 and TRBJ1-4; D gene uncertain. The sequencing sample was made of PBMCs or T cells enriched from blood (not recorded which). The CDR3 sequence: CASNSDEKLFF. DNA for the CDR3: TGTGCCAGCAATAGCGATGAAAAACTGTTTTTT.